This T cell receptor (beta chain) was sequenced for a study of shared T cell receptors in the human thymus. Some clones are missing from TCRdb's copy, which holds only in-frame ones; the method was immunoSEQ multiplex PCR. Of 600,000 or so clones listed, roughly 86% are singletons. These same records also appear under a second study, on human thymus T cells. That source notes: The donors were infants in Finland with congenital heart defects, otherwise immunologically healthy. Corrective cardiac operations yielded the resected thymus tissue.

This sequence was found in a boy under two years old with a congenital heart defect. The sample taken for sequencing was thymocytes.

CDR3 nucleotide sequence: TGCGCCAGCAGCCTACAGGGGGCTATCTCTGGAAACACCATATATTTT. Translated, it gives CASSLQGAISGNTIYF. The chain carries TRBV5-1 and TRBJ1-3; 9 bases align to TRBD1. With V trimmed by 4 bases and J by 0 bases, 5 bases remained unmatched. CDR1 is SGHRS, CDR2 YFSETQ, per germline. The CDR3 spans 16 residues.